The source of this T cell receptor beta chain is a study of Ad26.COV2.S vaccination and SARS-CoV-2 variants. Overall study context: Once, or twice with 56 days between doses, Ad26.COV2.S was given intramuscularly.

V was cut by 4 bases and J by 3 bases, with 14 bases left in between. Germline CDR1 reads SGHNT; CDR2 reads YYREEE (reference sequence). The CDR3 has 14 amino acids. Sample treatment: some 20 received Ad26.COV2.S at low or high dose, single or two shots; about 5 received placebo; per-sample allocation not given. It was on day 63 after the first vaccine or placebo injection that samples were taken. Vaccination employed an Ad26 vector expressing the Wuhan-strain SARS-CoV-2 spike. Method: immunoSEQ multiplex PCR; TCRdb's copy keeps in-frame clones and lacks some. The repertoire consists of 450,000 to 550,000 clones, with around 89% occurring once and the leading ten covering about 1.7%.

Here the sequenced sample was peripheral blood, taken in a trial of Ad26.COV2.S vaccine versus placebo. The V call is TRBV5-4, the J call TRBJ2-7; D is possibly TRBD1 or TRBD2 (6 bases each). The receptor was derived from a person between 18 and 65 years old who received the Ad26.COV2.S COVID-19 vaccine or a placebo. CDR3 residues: CASSRGGMVYEQYF. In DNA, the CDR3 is TGTGCCAGCAGCCGAGGGGGGATGGTCTACGAGCAGTACTTC.